This T cell receptor (beta chain) was profiled in a study of PD-1 blockade in mismatch repair-deficient tumors. Findings and limits, study-wide: After pembrolizumab, tumor-resident clones rose rapidly, then generally contracted before radiologic responses.

Notes on this clone: The antigen is unknown.

The data were produced by immunoSEQ multiplex PCR, yet TCRdb's version contains in-frame clones alone and is incomplete. This table has tens of thousands of clones, 65% to 85% appearing once. The germline V gene encodes CDR1 SNHLY and CDR2 FYNNEI. The CDR3 is 15 amino acids. Trimming cost V 5 bases and J 3 bases, with 13 bases left between them. PCR or immunohistochemistry showed mismatch repair deficiency in every enrolled patient. The TCR-sequenced patients were three responders to pembrolizumab. V gene TRBV2 combines with J gene TRBJ1-4, with D perhaps matching TRBD1 (6 bases). The source is an adult with mismatch repair-deficient cancer. Specimen: peripheral blood, collected 12 weeks after starting pembrolizumab. Written as DNA, the CDR3 is TGTGCCAGCAGTAAAAACAGGGCTGCTAATGAAAAACTGTTTTTT. Protein sequence: CASSKNRAANEKLFF.